These 9 T cell receptor beta chains originate from one sample sequenced in a study of T-cell reconstitution after alpha-beta-depleted transplantation in children. Unique molecular identifiers were incorporated when the TCRbeta library was constructed. MiXCR, applied by TCRdb to the PCR reads, yields one record per CDR3 protein. The sample shows 350,000 to 500,000 distinct CDR3 sequences, 43% of them seen only once. Sequencing was performed on PBMCs, taken before TCRalphabeta/CD19-depleted stem cell transplant. The receptor source for this set is a girl aged 2 to 9 with aplastic anemia, due to receive a stem cell transplant.

The chain links TRBV20-1 to TRBJ2-7; D uncertain. The CDR3 is 18 residues long. Per the germline V gene, CDR1 is DFQATT and CDR2 is SNEGSKA (reference sequence). The ends were cut back, 0 bases at V and 3 bases at J, with 24 bases in the middle. The CDR3 is CSARDPTDPSISNYEQYF. The CDR3 coding sequence is TGCAGTGCTAGAGATCCCACAGATCCATCGATATCTAACTACGAGCAGTACTTC.

The chain couples TRBV5-5 to TRBJ2-7; possible D gene TRBD1, 5 bases. The germline V and J ends were trimmed by 0 bases and 3 bases, with 13 bases remaining between them. Germline V gene data show CDR1 as SGHKS and CDR2 as YYEKEE (reference sequence). The CDR3 has 15 amino acids. This CDR3 reads CASSLDPTGVYEQYF. The CDR3, as DNA: TGTGCCAGCAGCTTGGATCCCACAGGTGTCTACGAGCAGTACTTC.

This clonotype was counted only a few times. The V call is TRBV20-1, the J call TRBJ1-5; D may be TRBD1 (5 bases). The V end was cut by 0 bases, the J end by 2 bases, with 8 bases between. Germline loops: CDR1 DFQATT, CDR2 SNEGSKA (reference sequence). The CDR3 extends over 14 amino acids. CDR3 nucleotide sequence: TGCAGTGCTAGAGATCCCAGGGGCAATCAGCCCCAGCATTTT. This sequence encodes CSARDPRGNQPQHF.

This clonotype was detected a few times. The rearrangement uses TRBV20-1 and TRBJ2-1; D unclear. There are 13 residues in the CDR3. From germline, CDR1 is DFQATT and CDR2 SNEGSKA (reference sequence). The CDR3 bases are TGCAGCCCCCGAGCGCCCTCCTACAATGAGCAGTTCTTC. Its protein is CSPRAPSYNEQFF.

The V gene is TRBV19, the J gene TRBJ2-1; 9 nucleotides match TRBD2. Germline V CDR1 and CDR2: LNHDA, SQIVND (reference sequence). This CDR3 spans 15 amino acids. Trimming at V came to 11 bases and at J to 0 bases, leaving 8 bases not matched to a gene. The CDR3 sequence: CASLPSGVSYNEQFF. In nucleotides, the CDR3 is TGTGCCTCGCTACCTAGCGGGGTCTCCTACAATGAGCAGTTCTTC.

V usage is TRBV15 and J usage is TRBJ2-3; 8 bases fit TRBD2. CDR3 size: 16 residues. Germline V lookup: CDR1 LNHNV, CDR2 YYDKDF (reference sequence). Germline trimming cut 0 bases from V and 2 bases from J; bases unmatched to any gene: 4. CDR3 nucleotides: TGTGCCACCAGCAGAGATCTAGCGGGTATCACAGATACGCAGTATTTT. It translates to CATSRDLAGITDTQYF. Based on the CDR3 plus reference TRBV15 and TRBJ2-3, the full variable domain is DAMVIQNPRYQVTQFGKPVTLSCSQTLNHNVMYWYQQKSSQAPKLLFHYYDKDFNNEADTPDNFQSRRPNTSFCFLDIRSPGLGDTAMYLCATSRDLAGITDTQYFGPGTRLTVL.

This clonotype was detected only a few times. The chain couples TRBV28 to TRBJ1-1; D gene ambiguous. CDR1 and CDR2 from the germline V gene are MDHEN and SYDVKM. Trimming took off 5 bases at V and 10 bases at J, with 20 bases between the two ends. CDR3 length: 14 amino acids. CDR3 nucleotide sequence: TGTGCCAGCAGTGCCTCTAACAGAGGGATCGGAGCTTTCTTT. This sequence encodes CASSASNRGIGAFF.

The rearrangement links TRBV20-1 to TRBJ2-1, with D uncertain. The CDR3 totals 11 residues. V dropped 3 bases and J dropped 9 bases, with 9 bases sitting between them. CDR1 DFQATT and CDR2 SNEGSKA come from the germline V gene (reference sequence). The CDR3: CSASLPSEQFF. In DNA, the CDR3 is TGCAGTGCTAGTCTCCCAAGTGAGCAGTTCTTC.

This clonotype has just a few counts. The CDR3 is CSARDPYSPDTQYF. The DNA of the CDR3 is TGCAGTGCTAGAGATCCCTATAGCCCAGATACGCAGTATTTT. This rearrangement joins TRBV20-1 to TRBJ2-3; D call uncertain. The CDR3 is 14 amino acids. V was trimmed by 0 bases and J by 4 bases, leaving 11 bases between them. Germline V gene sequence: CDR1 DFQATT, CDR2 SNEGSKA (reference sequence).